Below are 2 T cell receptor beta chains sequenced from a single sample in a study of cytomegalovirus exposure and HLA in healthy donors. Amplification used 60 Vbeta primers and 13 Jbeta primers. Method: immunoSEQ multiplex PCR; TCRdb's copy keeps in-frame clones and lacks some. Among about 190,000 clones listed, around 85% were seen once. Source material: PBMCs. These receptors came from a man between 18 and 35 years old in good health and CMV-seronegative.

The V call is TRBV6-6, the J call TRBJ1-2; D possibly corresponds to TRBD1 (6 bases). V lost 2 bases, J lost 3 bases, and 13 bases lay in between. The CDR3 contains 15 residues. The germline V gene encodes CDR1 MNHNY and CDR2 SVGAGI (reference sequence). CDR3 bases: TGTGCCAGCAGTTACCGGGGGGGCGTTGACTATGGCTACACCTTC. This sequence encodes CASSYRGGVDYGYTF.

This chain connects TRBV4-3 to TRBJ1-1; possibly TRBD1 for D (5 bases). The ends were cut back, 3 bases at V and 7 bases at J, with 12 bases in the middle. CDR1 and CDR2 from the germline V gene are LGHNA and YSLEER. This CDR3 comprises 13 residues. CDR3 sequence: CASSQGGGGEAFF. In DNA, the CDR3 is TGCGCCAGCAGCCAGGGCGGGGGGGGTGAAGCTTTCTTT.